This T cell receptor beta chain comes out of a study of cytomegalovirus exposure and HLA in healthy donors. General study findings and limits: The classifier, whose performance was assessed in both the original and validation cohorts, reportedly diagnosed cytomegalovirus status with high specificity and sensitivity.

Per germline, CDR1 DFQATT and CDR2 SNEGSKA (reference sequence). This CDR3 region has 11 residues. Trimming cost V 1 base and J 5 bases, with 4 bases left between them. Profiling relied on immunoSEQ multiplex PCR, and the TCRdb table lists in-frame clones only, not all of them. Of around 350,000 clones in the sample, roughly 89% are singletons; the top ten hold 0.83%. Regarding this clone: The antigen remains unidentified.

The chain is built from TRBV20-1 and TRBJ2-3; D gene ambiguous. The sequence derives from a woman aged 18 to 35 in good health and CMV-seronegative. The specimen was PBMCs. In DNA form, the CDR3 reads TGCAGTGCTAGAGCCGGAGATACGCAGTATTTT. Residues: CSARAGDTQYF.